The clone carrying this T cell receptor beta chain occurred once. Original methodology: Reference gene primer amplification yielded estimated nucleated cell counts. This table comes from immunoSEQ multiplex PCR, and its TCRdb copy is limited to in-frame clones, with some not included. That table furnishes V, J and clone size, whereas the DNA furnished D and trimming. This table has 85,000 to 120,000 clones, 70% to 85% appearing once. The sample comes from a study of blood T cell repertoires in COVID-19. Study-wide context: Sites across the United States, Italy and Spain contributed samples from acute and convalescent COVID-19.

The sample was peripheral blood. The receptor was isolated from a woman aged 60-70 years with acute or convalescent COVID-19.

CDR3 sequence reads: CASSMDREGSMHF. CDR3 coding DNA: TGTGCCAGCAGCATGGACAGGGAGGGATCTATGCATTTT. V gene TRBV7-9 combines with J gene TRBJ1-5; 8 bases agree with TRBD1. V shed 5 bases, J shed 15 bases, and the junction held 12 bases outside the gene matches. Germline loops: CDR1 SEHNR, CDR2 FQNEAQ (reference sequence). The CDR3 extends over 13 amino acids.